This is a list of T cell receptor beta chains from one sample in a study of sequential checkpoint blockade in melanoma. Sequencing was performed with immunoSEQ multiplex PCR; in TCRdb, only in-frame clones are kept and a portion is missing. The sample contains approximately 15,000 clones, 80% of which appear only once. Sequenced here: CD8+ T cells sorted from blood (inferred from file names), sampled from a patient given nivolumab and ipilimumab in sequence. The receptor source for this set is a human donor with melanoma. Each CDR3 is given with its conserved first and last residue. A D gene is named only where the DNA matches it firmly. Where a row states a size, it is once, few, many or the class of an expanded clone; other rows omit it.

d_call j_call v_call clone_size cdr3_nt cdr3_aa
- TRBJ1-2 TRBV30 - TGTGCCTGGAGTGATCGACAGGCCACCTTC CAWSDRQATF
TRBD1 TRBJ1-2 TRBV29-1 - TGCAGCGTTGCGGGCGGACAGGGGAATGGCTACACCTTC CSVAGGQGNGYTF
- TRBJ1-1 TRBV7-2 few TGTGCCAGCAGCTTTTTGACGGACATGAAGGGAACTGAAGCTTTCTTT CASSFLTDMKGTEAFF
- TRBJ1-1 TRBV19 - TGTGCCAGTAGTCGGTCGAACACTGAAGCTTTCTTT CASSRSNTEAFF
- TRBJ1-5 TRBV19 medium-sized TGTGCCAGTAGTATCTGGCAGGGCAATCAGCCCCAGCATTTT CASSIWQGNQPQHF
- TRBJ2-7 TRBV30 - TGTGCCTGGAGTCCACTGGAGTACGAGCAGTACTTC CAWSPLEYEQYF
TRBD1 TRBJ1-4 TRBV7-9 - TGTGCCAGCAGCTTTCCCGGGACAGGAATCACCCCCCCCGAAAAACTGTTTTTT CASSFPGTGITPPEKLFF
- TRBJ2-7 TRBV19 - TGTGCCAGTAGTATAGACGGGGAAACCTACGAGCAGTACTTC CASSIDGETYEQYF
- TRBJ1-4 TRBV7-9 once TGTGCCAGCAGCTTCTCCGGGACGGGGGATGAAAAACTGTTTTTT CASSFSGTGDEKLFF
- TRBJ2-7 TRBV19 - TGTGCCAGTAGTATTAAACCTTTGGGGCCCTACGAGCAGTACTTC CASSIKPLGPYEQYF
- TRBJ1-6 TRBV19 - TGTGCCAGTAGTATAGTTCCGACCGGGACTTATAATTCACCCCTCCACTTT CASSIVPTGTYNSPLHF
TRBD1 TRBJ1-4 TRBV9 - TGTGCCAGCAGCCCAGACGGGACAGTGGACGAAAAACTGTTTTTT CASSPDGTVDEKLFF
- TRBJ1-1 TRBV7-9 - TGTGCCAGCAGCTTAGTAGGGGTCGGGACTGAAGCTTTCTTT CASSLVGVGTEAFF
TRBD2 TRBJ2-7 TRBV7-2 - TGTGCCAGCAGCTTAAGGGACTACACCTACGAGCAGTACTTC CASSLRDYTYEQYF
- TRBJ2-2 TRBV19 once TGTGCCAGTAGTATAATGGGCGGGGGGGAGCTGTTTTTT CASSIMGGGELFF
- TRBJ2-7 TRBV14 - TGTGCCAGCAGCCAACGCCACCTAGAACCCTACGAGCAGTACTTC CASSQRHLEPYEQYF
- TRBJ1-2 TRBV4-1 - TGCGCCAGCAGCCAAGAAGGGGCAGGTACAAGCGGCTACACCTTC CASSQEGAGTSGYTF
- TRBJ2-7 TRBV4-3 - TGCGCCAGCAGCCAAGATCGGGGAGGAAGGGACTACGAGCAGTACTTC CASSQDRGGRDYEQYF
- TRBJ1-3 TRBV21-1 - TGTGCCAGCAGCAAAGGTGGCAGACCGGGAGGAAACACCATATATTTT CASSKGGRPGGNTIYF
TRBD1 TRBJ1-2 TRBV7-6 - TGTGCCAGCAGCTTGCAGGGGGGTTATGAGGGCTACACCTTC CASSLQGGYEGYTF
TRBD1 TRBJ1-2 TRBV5-8 - TGTGCCAGCAGCAGCCGGACAGGGACGGGCTACACCTTC CASSSRTGTGYTF
- TRBJ2-7 TRBV28 - TGTGCCAGCACCCACGTTGGAGACTCCTACGAGCAGTACTTC CASTHVGDSYEQYF
- TRBJ2-7 TRBV28 - TGTGCCAGCAGTTCAGGAAGGTACGAGCAGTACTTC CASSSGRYEQYF
- TRBJ1-5 TRBV5-6 - TGTGCCAGCAGCTTTGGTCAGGGTGCCCGGAATAGCAATCAGCCCCAGCATTTT CASSFGQGARNSNQPQHF
- TRBJ1-4 TRBV14 medium-sized TGTGCCAGCAGCCAAATAACAGGGTGGGAAGAAAAACTGTTTTTT CASSQITGWEEKLFF
- TRBJ1-6 TRBV4-2 once TGTGCCAGCAGCCCCTTGGCCGCGCGGTCACCCCTCCACTTT CASSPLAARSPLHF
TRBD1 TRBJ1-2 TRBV7-2 - TGTGCCAGCAGGCCGGGACAGGGCGTGGGCTACACCTTC CASRPGQGVGYTF
TRBD1 TRBJ1-1 TRBV4-1 medium-sized TGCGCCAGCAGCCAGGGGGAGACAGGGATCACTGAAGCTTTCTTT CASSQGETGITEAFF
- TRBJ2-7 TRBV11-2 - TGTGCCAGCAGCTTATCCCCGGGGGAGCAGTACTTC CASSLSPGEQYF
TRBD1 TRBJ1-4 TRBV15 once TGTGCCACCAGCACCTGGCAGGGGGAGGAAAAACTGTTTTTT CATSTWQGEEKLFF
- TRBJ2-7 TRBV6-1 - TGTGCCAGCAGTCGGGGGAACGAATACGAGCAGTACTTC CASSRGNEYEQYF
TRBD2 TRBJ2-7 TRBV6-1 - TGTGCCAGCAGTGATTGGGCGGGAGCCCCCCACGAGCAGTACTTC CASSDWAGAPHEQYF